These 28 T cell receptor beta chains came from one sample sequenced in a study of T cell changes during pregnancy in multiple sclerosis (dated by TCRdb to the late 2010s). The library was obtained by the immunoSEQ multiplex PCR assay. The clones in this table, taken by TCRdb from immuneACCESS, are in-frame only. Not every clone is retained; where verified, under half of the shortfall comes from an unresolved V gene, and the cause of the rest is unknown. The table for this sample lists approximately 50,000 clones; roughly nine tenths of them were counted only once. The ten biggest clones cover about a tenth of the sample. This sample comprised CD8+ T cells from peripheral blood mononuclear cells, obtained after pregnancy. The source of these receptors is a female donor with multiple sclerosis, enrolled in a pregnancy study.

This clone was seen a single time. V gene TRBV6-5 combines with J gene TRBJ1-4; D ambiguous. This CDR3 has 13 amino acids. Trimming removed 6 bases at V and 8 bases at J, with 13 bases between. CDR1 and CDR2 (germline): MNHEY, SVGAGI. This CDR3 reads CASSQTSYEKLFF. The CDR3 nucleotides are TGTGCCAGCAGCCAAACGAGTTACGAAAAACTGTTTTTT.

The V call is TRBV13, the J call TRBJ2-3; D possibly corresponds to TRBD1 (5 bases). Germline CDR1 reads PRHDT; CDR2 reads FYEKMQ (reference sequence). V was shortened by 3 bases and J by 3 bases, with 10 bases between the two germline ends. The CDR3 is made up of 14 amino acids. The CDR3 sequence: CASSFQGITDTQYF. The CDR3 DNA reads TGTGCCAGCAGCTTCCAGGGCATTACAGATACGCAGTATTTT.

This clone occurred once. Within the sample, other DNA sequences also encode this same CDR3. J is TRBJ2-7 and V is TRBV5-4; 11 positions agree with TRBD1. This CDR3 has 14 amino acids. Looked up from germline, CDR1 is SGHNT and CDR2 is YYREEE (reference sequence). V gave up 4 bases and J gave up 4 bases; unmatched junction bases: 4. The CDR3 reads CASSPGTGGYEQYF. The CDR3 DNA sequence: TGTGCCAGCAGCCCCGGGACAGGGGGGTACGAGCAGTACTTC. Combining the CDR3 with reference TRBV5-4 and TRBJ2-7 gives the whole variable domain ETGVTQSPTHLIKTRGQQVTLRCSSQSGHNTVSWYQQALGQGPQFIFQYYREEENGRGNFPPRFSGLQFPNYSSELNVNALELDDSALYLCASSPGTGGYEQYFGPGTRLTVT.

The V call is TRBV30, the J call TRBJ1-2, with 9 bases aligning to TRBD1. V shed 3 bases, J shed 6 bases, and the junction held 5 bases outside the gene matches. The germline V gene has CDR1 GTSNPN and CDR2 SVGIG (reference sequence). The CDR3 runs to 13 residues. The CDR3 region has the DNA TGTGCCTGGAGGATACAGGGGGCTGATGGCTACACCTTC. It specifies CAWRIQGADGYTF.

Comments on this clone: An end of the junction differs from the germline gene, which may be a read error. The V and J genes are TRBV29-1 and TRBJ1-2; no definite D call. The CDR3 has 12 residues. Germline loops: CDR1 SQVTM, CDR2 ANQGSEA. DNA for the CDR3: TGCAGCGCTGAAGGGCAGTACTATGGCTACACCTTC. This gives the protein CSAEGQYYGYTF.

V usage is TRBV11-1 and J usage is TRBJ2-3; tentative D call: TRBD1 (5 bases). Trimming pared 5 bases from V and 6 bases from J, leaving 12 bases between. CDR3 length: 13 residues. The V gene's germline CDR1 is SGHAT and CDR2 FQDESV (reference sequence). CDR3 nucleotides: TGTGCCAGCAGCCTCGGACACTCGGATACGCAGTATTTT. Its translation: CASSLGHSDTQYF.

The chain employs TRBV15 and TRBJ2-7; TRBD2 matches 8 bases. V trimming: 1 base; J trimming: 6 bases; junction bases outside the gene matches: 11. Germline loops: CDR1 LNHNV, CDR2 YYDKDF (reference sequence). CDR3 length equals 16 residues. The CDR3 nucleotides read TGTGCCACCAGCAGAGTCCGGGGGGGTTTGGTTGGCGAGCAGTACTTC. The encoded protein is CATSRVRGGLVGEQYF. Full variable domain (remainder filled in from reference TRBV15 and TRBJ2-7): DAMVIQNPRYQVTQFGKPVTLSCSQTLNHNVMYWYQQKSSQAPKLLFHYYDKDFNNEADTPDNFQSRRPNTSFCFLDIRSPGLGDTAMYLCATSRVRGGLVGEQYFGPGTRLTVT.

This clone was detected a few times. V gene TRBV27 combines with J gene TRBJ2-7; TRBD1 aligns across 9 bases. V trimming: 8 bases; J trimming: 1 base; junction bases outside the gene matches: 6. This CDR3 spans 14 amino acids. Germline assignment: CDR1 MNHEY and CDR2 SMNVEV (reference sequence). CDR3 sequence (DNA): TGTGCCAGCCGGGACAGGGATACGTCCTACGAGCAGTACTTC. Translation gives CASRDRDTSYEQYF.

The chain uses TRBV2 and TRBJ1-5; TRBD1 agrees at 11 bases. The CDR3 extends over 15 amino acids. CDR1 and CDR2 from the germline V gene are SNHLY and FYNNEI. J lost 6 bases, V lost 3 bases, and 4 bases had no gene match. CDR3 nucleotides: TGTGCCAGCAGTGACGGGACAGGGGGTCTTCAGCCCCAGCATTTT. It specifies CASSDGTGGLQPQHF.

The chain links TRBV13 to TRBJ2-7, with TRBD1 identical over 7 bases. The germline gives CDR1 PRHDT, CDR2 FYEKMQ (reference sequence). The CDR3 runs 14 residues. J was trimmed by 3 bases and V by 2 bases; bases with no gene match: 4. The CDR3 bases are TGTGCCAGCAGCTTAAGGGACAGTATCTACGAGCAGTACTTC. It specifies CASSLRDSIYEQYF. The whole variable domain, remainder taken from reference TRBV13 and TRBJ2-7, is AAGVIQSPRHLIKEKRETATLKCYPIPRHDTVYWYQQGPGQDPQFLISFYEKMQSDKGSIPDRFSAQQFSDYHSELNMSSLELGDSALYFCASSLRDSIYEQYFGPGTRLTVT.

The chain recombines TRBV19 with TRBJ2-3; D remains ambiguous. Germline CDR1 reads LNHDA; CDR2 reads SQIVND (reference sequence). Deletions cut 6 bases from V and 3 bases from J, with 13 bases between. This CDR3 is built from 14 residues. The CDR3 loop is CASRAVEATDTQYF. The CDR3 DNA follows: TGTGCCAGTAGGGCCGTGGAAGCGACAGATACGCAGTATTTT.

CDR3 bases: TGTGCCTGGAGTGTCGCCGGGATCTATAGCAATCAGCCCCAGCATTTT. Translating it yields CAWSVAGIYSNQPQHF. The rearrangement links TRBV30 to TRBJ1-5, with D uncertain. Germline loops: CDR1 GTSNPN, CDR2 SVGIG (reference sequence). Trimming removed 0 bases from V and 0 bases from J, with 12 bases in between. The CDR3 sequence is 16 residues long.

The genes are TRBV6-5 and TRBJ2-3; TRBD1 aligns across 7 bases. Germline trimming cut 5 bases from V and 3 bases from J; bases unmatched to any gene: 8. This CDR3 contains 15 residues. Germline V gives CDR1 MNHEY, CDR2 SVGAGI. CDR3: CASSTGVFRTDTQYF. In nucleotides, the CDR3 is TGTGCCAGCAGTACAGGGGTCTTTAGGACAGATACGCAGTATTTT.

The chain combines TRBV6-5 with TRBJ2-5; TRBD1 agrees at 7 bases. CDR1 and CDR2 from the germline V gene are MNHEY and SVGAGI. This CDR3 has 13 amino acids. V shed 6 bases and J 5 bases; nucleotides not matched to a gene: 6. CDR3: CASSLGGAETQYF. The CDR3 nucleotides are TGTGCCAGCAGCTTAGGGGGCGCGGAGACCCAGTACTTC.

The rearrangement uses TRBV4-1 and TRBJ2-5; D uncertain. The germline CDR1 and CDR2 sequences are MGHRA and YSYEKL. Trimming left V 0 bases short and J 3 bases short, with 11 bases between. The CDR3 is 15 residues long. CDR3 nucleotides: TGCGCCAGCAGCCAAGAGAGTTTTACCGAAGAGACCCAGTACTTC. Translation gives CASSQESFTEETQYF.

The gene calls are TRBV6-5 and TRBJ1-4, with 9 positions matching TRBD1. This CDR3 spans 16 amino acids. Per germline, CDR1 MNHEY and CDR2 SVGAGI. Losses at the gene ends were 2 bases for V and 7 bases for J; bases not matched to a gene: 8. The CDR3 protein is CASSYKTGGYLEKLFF. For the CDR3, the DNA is TGTGCCAGCAGTTACAAGACAGGGGGGTATCTTGAAAAACTGTTTTTT.

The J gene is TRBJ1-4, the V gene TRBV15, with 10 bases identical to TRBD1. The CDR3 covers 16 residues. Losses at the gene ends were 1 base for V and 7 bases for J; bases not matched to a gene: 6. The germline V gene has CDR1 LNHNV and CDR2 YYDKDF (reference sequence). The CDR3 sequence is CATSRADRGRGEKLFF. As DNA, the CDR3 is TGTGCCACCAGCAGAGCCGACAGGGGGCGCGGTGAAAAACTGTTTTTT.

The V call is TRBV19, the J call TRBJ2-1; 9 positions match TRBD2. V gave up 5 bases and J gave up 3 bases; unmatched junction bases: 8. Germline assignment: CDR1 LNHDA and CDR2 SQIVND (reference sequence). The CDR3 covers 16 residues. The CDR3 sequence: CASSWAASGDYNEQFF. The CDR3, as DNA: TGTGCCAGTAGTTGGGCGGCTAGCGGGGACTACAATGAGCAGTTCTTC.

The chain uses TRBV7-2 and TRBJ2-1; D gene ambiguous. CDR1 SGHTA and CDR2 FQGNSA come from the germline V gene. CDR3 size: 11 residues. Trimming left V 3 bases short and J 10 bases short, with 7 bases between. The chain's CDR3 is CASSFGLEQFF. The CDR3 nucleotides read TGTGCCAGCAGCTTTGGGCTGGAGCAGTTCTTC.

The CDR3 is CASSEGGGPDTQYF. The CDR3 DNA reads as TGCGCCAGCAGTGAAGGGGGGGGACCAGATACGCAGTATTTT. The chain has TRBV10-1 and TRBJ2-3; D may be TRBD2 (7 bases). The V gene lost 3 bases and the J gene lost 4 bases, with 11 bases spanning the gap. In germline, CDR1 is WNHNN, CDR2 SYGVQD (reference sequence). CDR3 length: 14 residues.

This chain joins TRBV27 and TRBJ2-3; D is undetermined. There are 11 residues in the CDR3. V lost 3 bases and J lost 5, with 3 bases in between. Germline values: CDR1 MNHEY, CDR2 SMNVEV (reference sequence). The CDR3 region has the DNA TGTGCCAGCAGTTTCTTAGATACGCAGTATTTT. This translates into CASSFLDTQYF.

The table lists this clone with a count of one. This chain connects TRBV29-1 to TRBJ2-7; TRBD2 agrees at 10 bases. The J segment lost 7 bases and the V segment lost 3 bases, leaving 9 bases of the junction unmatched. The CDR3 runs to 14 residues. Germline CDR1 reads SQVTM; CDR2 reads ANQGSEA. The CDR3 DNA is TGCAGCGTTGATCGAACTAGCGGGGTAGGAGAGCAGTACTTC. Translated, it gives CSVDRTSGVGEQYF.

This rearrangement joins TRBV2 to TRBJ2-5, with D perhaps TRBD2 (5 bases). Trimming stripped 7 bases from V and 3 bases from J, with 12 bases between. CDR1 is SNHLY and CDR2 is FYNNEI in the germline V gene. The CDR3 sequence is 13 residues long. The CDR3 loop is CASTVLGEETQYF. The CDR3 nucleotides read TGTGCCAGCACCGTGCTCGGGGAAGAGACCCAGTACTTC.

In DNA, the CDR3 is TGTGCCAGCAGCAAAGGCCGGGACAGGGACCTCCAAGAGACCCAGTACTTC. Translation: CASSKGRDRDLQETQYF. The chain recombines TRBV21-1 with TRBJ2-5; TRBD1 is the table's D call, not checked against the DNA. TRBV21-1 is assigned pseudogene status. The CDR3 consists of 17 residues.

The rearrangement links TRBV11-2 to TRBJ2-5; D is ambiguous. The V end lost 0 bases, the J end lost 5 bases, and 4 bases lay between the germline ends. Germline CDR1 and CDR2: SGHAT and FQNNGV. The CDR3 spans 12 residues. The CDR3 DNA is TGTGCCAGCAGCTTAGATTCGGAGACCCAGTACTTC. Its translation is CASSLDSETQYF.

The CDR3 bases are TGTGCCAGCAGCTTAGTTTCAGGGCGAAGCACAGATACGCAGTATTTT. Translated: CASSLVSGRSTDTQYF. J is TRBJ2-3 and V is TRBV7-9, with D possibly TRBD1 on 5 matching bases. The CDR3 spans 16 residues. Trimming took off 1 base at V and 0 bases at J, with 11 bases between the two ends. Germline V gene lookup returns CDR1 SEHNR and CDR2 FQNEAQ (reference sequence).

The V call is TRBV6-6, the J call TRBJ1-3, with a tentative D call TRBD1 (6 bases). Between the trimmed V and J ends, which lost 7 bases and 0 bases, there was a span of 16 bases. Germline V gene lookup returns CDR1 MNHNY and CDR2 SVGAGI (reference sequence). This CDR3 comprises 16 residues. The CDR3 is CASTWTARGSGNTIYF. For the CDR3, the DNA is TGTGCCAGCACCTGGACCGCCAGGGGCTCTGGAAACACCATATATTTT.

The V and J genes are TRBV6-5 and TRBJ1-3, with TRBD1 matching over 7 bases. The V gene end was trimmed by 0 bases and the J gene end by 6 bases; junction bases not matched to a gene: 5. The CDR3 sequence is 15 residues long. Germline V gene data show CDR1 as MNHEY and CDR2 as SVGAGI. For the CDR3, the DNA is TGTGCCAGCAGTTACTCGACAGGGATGCTAAACACCATATATTTT. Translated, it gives CASSYSTGMLNTIYF.